Sequencing of this T cell receptor (beta chain) was carried out in a study of PD-1 blockade in classical Hodgkin lymphoma. Study conclusions and caveats: A reduction in baseline TCR diversity was reportedly seen in newly diagnosed patients relative to healthy donors. Underlying causes for the observed repertoire differences were not defined, possibly disease activity or prior therapy.

This clone was picked up one time. Its antigen is currently unknown. Time point reported: newly diagnosed, previously untreated cHL patient sample. It was by magnetic negative selection that CD8+ T cells were isolated from thawed PBMCs. What served as comparison were PBMCs in newly diagnosed, untreated classical Hodgkin lymphoma. The repertoire was sequenced with immunoSEQ multiplex PCR; TCRdb's copy has only in-frame clones and lacks some. The top ten clones hold approximately 5.9% of a sample with about 14,000 clones, approximately 91% of them seen once. There are 14 residues in the CDR3. Germline values: CDR1 LNHDA, CDR2 SQIVND (reference sequence). The germline V and J ends were trimmed by 3 bases and 0 bases, with 8 bases remaining between them.

This sequence joins TRBV19 and TRBJ2-5; D is possibly TRBD1 (6 bases). The TCR comes from a human donor with classical Hodgkin lymphoma. Sequencing was done on a sample of CD8+ T cells from blood. CDR3 DNA sequence: TGTGCCAGTAGTATCCAGGGGAACCAAGAGACCCAGTACTTC. It encodes CASSIQGNQETQYF.